The 20 T cell receptor beta chains listed next were all sequenced from one sample in a study of cytomegalovirus exposure and HLA in healthy donors. PCR used 60 Vbeta primers and 13 Jbeta primers. Produced via immunoSEQ multiplex PCR; TCRdb's table is partial and in-frame only. The top ten clones hold 11% of a sample with about 110,000 clones, approximately 70% of them seen once. The sample consisted of PBMCs. Receptors were obtained from a man aged 35 to 55 in good health and CMV-seropositive.

The V call is TRBV2, the J call TRBJ2-3; TRBD2 aligns across 13 bases. In germline, CDR1 is SNHLY, CDR2 FYNNEI. The CDR3 has 14 residues. Trimming removed 10 bases from V and 2 bases from J; junction bases left unmatched: 3. The CDR3 sequence is CATGLAGATDTQYF. CDR3 DNA sequence: TGTGCCACCGGACTAGCGGGAGCCACAGATACGCAGTATTTT.

For this clone: Additional DNA sequences in this sample encode the identical CDR3. The J gene is TRBJ2-7, the V gene TRBV6-5; TRBD2 matches at 9 bases. Germline V gene lookup returns CDR1 MNHEY and CDR2 SVGAGI. The CDR3 loop spans 15 amino acids. V trimming: 0 bases; J trimming: 1 base; junction bases outside the gene matches: 1. The CDR3 spells CASSYSAGGSYEQYF. Here the CDR3 DNA reads TGTGCCAGCAGTTACTCGGCGGGGGGGTCCTACGAGCAGTACTTC.

The chain joins TRBV5-1 to TRBJ1-2, with 7 bases aligning to TRBD1. Trimming cost V 4 bases and J 3 bases; bases outside gene matches: 6. The CDR3 has 14 residues. CDR1 and CDR2 from the germline V gene are SGHRS and YFSETQ. CDR3 bases: TGCGCCAGCAGCGAGCAGGGGGTTGACTATGGCTACACCTTC. This encodes CASSEQGVDYGYTF.

This chain joins TRBV5-5 and TRBJ2-5, with D perhaps matching TRBD2 (6 bases). Germline CDR1 SGHKS, CDR2 YYEKEE (reference sequence). The CDR3 spans 13 residues. Trimming removed 0 bases from V and 3 bases from J, with 6 bases in between. CDR3 in DNA: TGTGCCAGCAGCTTGGGCGGGAAAGAGACCCAGTACTTC. It specifies CASSLGGKETQYF.

The table lists this clone with a count of one. The genes are TRBV2 and TRBJ2-7, with TRBD2 identical over 10 bases. Trimming cost V 6 bases and J 7 bases; bases outside gene matches: 6. The CDR3 has 13 residues. From germline, CDR1 is SNHLY and CDR2 FYNNEI. The CDR3 DNA sequence: TGTGCCAGCAGGTCTAGCGGGAGCGGTGAGCAGTACGTC. Encoded protein: CASRSSGSGEQYV.

This clone was recorded only once. The chain carries TRBV7-5 and TRBJ2-2; TRBD2 is the table's D call, not checked against the DNA. TRBV7-5 is a pseudogene locus. The CDR3 runs to 15 residues. For the CDR3, the DNA is TGTGCCAGAAGCGGGGTAGCGGGAGAAACCGGGGAGCTGTTTTTT. Amino acids: CARSGVAGETGELFF.

The CDR3 region is CASSADRGPLYGYTF. CDR3 nucleotides: TGTGCCAGCAGCGCGGACAGGGGGCCCCTCTATGGCTACACCTTC. The rearrangement uses TRBV2 and TRBJ1-2; TRBD1 matches 11 bases. V was clipped by 6 bases and J by 4 bases; unmatched bases: 7. The CDR3 extends over 15 amino acids. Germline loops: CDR1 SNHLY, CDR2 FYNNEI.

The chain carries TRBV7-6 and TRBJ1-1; TRBD1 matches at 9 bases. CDR3 size: 15 residues. The V segment lost 4 bases and the J segment 0 bases; nucleotides outside the gene matches: 3. From germline, CDR1 is SGHVS and CDR2 FNYEAQ. The CDR3 DNA reads as TGTGCCAGCAGCTCCGGACAGGGGATGAACACTGAAGCTTTCTTT. It encodes CASSSGQGMNTEAFF.

The chain joins TRBV5-6 to TRBJ2-1; D is perhaps TRBD2 (6 bases). The CDR3 contains 10 residues. The germline CDR1 and CDR2 sequences are SGHDT and YYEEEE. V was pared by 4 bases and J by 15 bases, with 11 bases between. The CDR3, as DNA: TGTGCCAGCAGCGGGGAGGATGTGTTCTTC. Translation gives CASSGEDVFF.

V gene TRBV10-1 combines with J gene TRBJ1-2; 11 nucleotides match TRBD1. Trimming took 6 bases from V and 7 from J; bases not matched to a gene: 7. There are 14 residues in the CDR3. CDR1 is WNHNN, CDR2 SYGVQD, per germline (reference sequence). DNA for the CDR3: TGCGCCAGCAGCCCCGGACAGGGGGCAGGTGGCTACACCTTC. It specifies CASSPGQGAGGYTF.

The chain couples TRBV7-9 to TRBJ2-3; no firm D call. Trimming shortened V by 3 bases and J by 0 bases, and 13 bases separated the two germline ends. CDR1 SEHNR and CDR2 FQNEAQ come from the germline V gene (reference sequence). This CDR3 has 16 residues. The CDR3 DNA reads TGTGCCAGCAGCTTTGACTCACACTCTAGCACAGATACGCAGTATTTT. Its translation: CASSFDSHSSTDTQYF.

This clone has a single count. This chain links TRBV7-8 with TRBJ2-7; D possibly corresponds to TRBD2 (6 bases). The germline V and J ends were trimmed by 0 bases and 6 bases, with 12 bases remaining between them. The CDR3 spans 14 residues. Germline lookup yields CDR1 SGHVS and CDR2 FQNEAQ. CDR3 loop: CASSLAGLAIEQYV. In DNA, the CDR3 is TGTGCCAGCAGCTTAGCGGGGCTAGCGATCGAGCAGTACGTC.

The chain has TRBV6-6 and TRBJ2-1, with TRBD2 identical over 10 bases. The CDR3 extends over 15 amino acids. Trimming cost V 6 bases and J 4 bases; bases outside gene matches: 6. Germline V gene lookup returns CDR1 MNHNY and CDR2 SVGAGI (reference sequence). The CDR3 region has the DNA TGTGCCAGCAGCCAACTAGCGGGACCTTACAATGAGCAGTTCTTC. Translating it yields CASSQLAGPYNEQFF.

The rearrangement uses TRBV7-2 and TRBJ1-5; D is undetermined. V lost 1 base and J lost 9, with 10 bases in between. The CDR3 is 13 amino acids. Germline-derived CDR1 and CDR2 are SGHTA and FQGNSA. CDR3 region: CASSLVPSGPQHF. The CDR3 nucleotides are TGTGCCAGCAGCTTAGTGCCCAGTGGGCCCCAGCATTTT.

V and J are TRBV7-9 and TRBJ1-1, with D tentatively TRBD1 (6 bases). In germline, CDR1 is SEHNR, CDR2 FQNEAQ (reference sequence). Trimming removed 5 bases at V and 6 bases at J, with 22 bases between. The CDR3 is made up of 16 amino acids. Written as DNA, the CDR3 is TGTGCCAGCAGCCAGGGACCTACAGGGCGTAAGGCTGAAGCTTTCTTT. It encodes CASSQGPTGRKAEAFF.

The rearrangement joins TRBV9 to TRBJ2-1; D is ambiguous. CDR3 length: 15 residues. V was pared by 0 bases and J by 0 bases, with 7 bases between. Germline V gene lookup returns CDR1 SGDLS and CDR2 YYNGEE. The CDR3 region has the DNA TGTGCCAGCAGCGTAGAGGAGAGCTCCTACAATGAGCAGTTCTTC. Translated: CASSVEESSYNEQFF.

The rearrangement links TRBV5-8 to TRBJ2-1, with D unclear. Germline assignment: CDR1 SGHTS and CDR2 YDEGEE. The CDR3 is made up of 15 amino acids. Trimming took 0 bases from V and 5 from J, leaving 12 bases between them. CDR3 sequence reads: CASSLGTTPNNEQFF. The CDR3 nucleotides are TGTGCCAGCAGCTTGGGTACTACTCCGAACAATGAGCAGTTCTTC.

This clone has just one count. The chain joins TRBV11-2 to TRBJ1-1; D gene uncertain. Between the trimmed V and J ends, which lost 5 bases and 1 base, there was a span of 5 bases. This CDR3 spans 12 amino acids. Germline CDR1 is SGHAT and CDR2 is FQNNGV. CDR3 loop: CASSEGNTEAFF. In DNA, the CDR3 is TGTGCCAGCAGCGAGGGGAACACTGAAGCTTTCTTT. The full variable domain, completed using reference TRBV11-2 and TRBJ1-1, is EAGVAQSPRYKIIEKRQSVAFWCNPISGHATLYWYQQILGQGPKLLIQFQNNGVVDDSQLPKDRFSAERLKGVDSTLKIQPAKLEDSAVYLCASSEGNTEAFFGQGTRLTVV.

This clone was observed a handful of times. The V and J genes are TRBV29-1 and TRBJ2-2; the D gene is possibly TRBD1 (5 bases). Germline loops: CDR1 SQVTM, CDR2 ANQGSEA. Trimming pared 7 bases from V and 5 bases from J, leaving 14 bases between. The CDR3 is 13 amino acids. This CDR3 is CSGTTQETGELFF. CDR3 coding DNA: TGCAGCGGAACGACACAGGAAACCGGGGAGCTGTTTTTT.

In this sample, this clone turned up a few times. The chain recombines TRBV25-1 with TRBJ1-2; maybe TRBD1 (5 bases). CDR1 MGHDK and CDR2 SYGVNS come from the germline V gene. The CDR3 consists of 13 residues. V lost 6 bases to trimming and J lost 5 bases, with 13 bases between them. The CDR3 DNA reads TGTGCCAGCAGCGGCAGGACAAGTTATGGCTACACCTTC. This codes for CASSGRTSYGYTF.